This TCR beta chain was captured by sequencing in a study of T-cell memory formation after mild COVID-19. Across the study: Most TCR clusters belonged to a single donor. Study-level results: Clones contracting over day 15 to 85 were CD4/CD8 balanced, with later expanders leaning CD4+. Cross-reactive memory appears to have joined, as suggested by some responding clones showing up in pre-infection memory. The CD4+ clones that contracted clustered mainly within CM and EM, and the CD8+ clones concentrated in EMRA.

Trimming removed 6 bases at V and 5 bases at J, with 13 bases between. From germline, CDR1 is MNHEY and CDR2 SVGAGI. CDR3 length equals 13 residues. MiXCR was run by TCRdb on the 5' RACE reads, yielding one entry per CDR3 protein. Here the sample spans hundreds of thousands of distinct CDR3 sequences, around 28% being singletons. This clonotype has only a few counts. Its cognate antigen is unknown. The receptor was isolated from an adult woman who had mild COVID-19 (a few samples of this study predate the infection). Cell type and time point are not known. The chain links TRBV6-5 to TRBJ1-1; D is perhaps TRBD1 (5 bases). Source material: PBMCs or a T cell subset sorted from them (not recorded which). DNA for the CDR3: TGTGCCAGCAGGGGGCTGCAAGGTACTGAAGCTTTCTTT. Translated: CASRGLQGTEAFF.